This T cell receptor (beta chain) was identified in a study of T cells in Graves' hyperthyroidism and ophthalmopathy. With 7 bases removed from V and 0 bases from J, the gap between germline ends came to 17 bases. The CDR3 has 16 residues. Amplified regions were TCR beta CDR3 sequences from RNA transcripts. RT-PCR in the first round (using the HTBI primer set) targeted the TCR CDR3. TCRdb independently ran MiXCR on the multiplex PCR reads; one entry per CDR3 protein. The table has about 570,000 distinct CDR3 sequences, 11% to 15% seen once. Many counts were recorded for this clonotype. The chain joins TRBV12-3 or TRBV12-4 to TRBJ2-3, with a possible D match to TRBD2 (6 bases). This TCR derives from a woman between 40 and 50 years old with Graves' hyperthyroidism. The sample taken for sequencing was blood. CDR3 in DNA: TGTGCCAGCACCAACGGGGAGGAAACTAGCACAGATACGCAGTATTTT. This codes for CASTNGEETSTDTQYF.